Below, one T cell receptor (beta chain) is given with its context. Its specificity is unknown. The sample belongs to a study of immune heterogeneity within non-small cell lung tumors. Overall study: Histology included a few squamous cell carcinomas, approximately nine non-squamous carcinomas and 1 unspecified tumor.

Study findings and constraints: Both recurring identical dominant CDR3 beta clonotypes and site-unique high-frequency clones were observed across tumor sites within a patient. Largely different high-frequency T-cell receptor beta clonotypes were found between individual patients.

Germline V lookup: CDR1 DFQATT, CDR2 SNEGSKA (reference sequence). The CDR3 is 17 amino acids. V shed 3 bases, J shed 7 bases, and the junction held 15 bases outside the gene matches. Amplification of TCR beta CDR3 was performed by multiplex PCR with 32 V and 13 J primers. In TCRdb, the multiplex PCR reads were re-called with MiXCR into one record per CDR3 protein. The data contain some 15,000 distinct CDR3 sequences, over 25% of them seen just once; the ten biggest clones take up 15%. Bulk tumor genomic DNA, approximately 560 ng per sample, was the template. Several widely spaced biopsies per primary tumor were taken during surgery. It was patients with untreated, newly diagnosed non-small cell lung cancer who underwent curative surgery. Those donating were patients (newly diagnosed with non-small cell lung cancer) who were having surgery with curative intent.

The sequencing input was lung tumor tissue. This sequence originates from a woman in her forties or fifties with non-small cell lung cancer. The chain recombines TRBV20-1 with TRBJ1-4, with TRBD1 matching over 9 bases. The CDR3 nucleotides read TGCAGTGCTAGTAAACCTAGTAGCGGGACAGGGCGTGAAAAACTGTTTTTT. It codes for CSASKPSSGTGREKLFF.